A selection of T cell receptor beta chains follows, all from one sample in a study of vaccination effects on CD4 cells after COVID-19. The antigens for these receptors are not known. The method was immunoSEQ multiplex PCR; TCRdb's version includes in-frame clones alone and lacks a portion of them. The repertoire holds tens of thousands of clones, with roughly 76% as singletons. The starting material was CD4+ T cells from PBMCs cultured with SARS-CoV-2 spike peptides, obtained before COVID-19 vaccination. The receptors come from a human donor who received a COVID-19 vaccine. The CDR3 runs from the conserved cysteine through the conserved F or W. The D gene is left open where the match is weak. Size is stated for part of the rows, as once, few or many counts, or as a class when the clone is expanded.

d_call,v_call,j_call,clone_size,cdr3_nt,cdr3_aa
TRBD1,TRBV30,TRBJ1-1,NA,TGTGCCTGGAGCGTACTGGACAGGGAGAACACTGAAGCTTTCTTT,CAWSVLDRENTEAFF
TRBD1,TRBV27,TRBJ1-3,NA,TGTGCCAGCAGTCCCGGACAGGCCGGAAACACCATATATTTT,CASSPGQAGNTIYF
NA,TRBV23-1,TRBJ1-5,NA,TGCGCCAGCAGTCTAATAATGCACAGGGTAGGAAATCAGCCCCAGCATTTT,CASSLIMHRVGNQPQHF
NA,TRBV6-5,TRBJ1-1,NA,TGTGCCAGCAGTTACACGAACAGGGCTGGAGCTTTCTTT,CASSYTNRAGAFF
NA,TRBV4-3,TRBJ2-3,NA,TGCGCCAGCAGCGGCCGGGTAGCGGGCACAGATACGCAGTATTTT,CASSGRVAGTDTQYF
NA,TRBV7-9,TRBJ2-7,few,TGTGCCAGCAGCTTAGCAGGGGGAAGGTACGAGCAGTACTTC,CASSLAGGRYEQYF
TRBD1,TRBV19,TRBJ1-6,few,TGTGCCAGTAGCAACAGGGGAAATAATTCACCCCTCCACTTT,CASSNRGNNSPLHF
TRBD1,TRBV6-5,TRBJ1-2,few,TGTGCCAGCAGTATGGGACAGTTCTATGGCTACACCTTC,CASSMGQFYGYTF
TRBD2,TRBV3-1/TRBV3-2,TRBJ2-1,NA,TGTGCCAGCAGCCAAGTGAGCCGCGGGGGAGGCAATGAGCAGTTCTTC,CASSQVSRGGGNEQFF
NA,TRBV30,TRBJ1-4,NA,TGTGCCTGGAGTTCCTTGGGCAGTAATGAAAAACTGTTTTTT,CAWSSLGSNEKLFF
NA,TRBV18,TRBJ2-2,once,TGTGCCAGCTCACCAATGGGGACCGGGGAGCTGTTTTTT,CASSPMGTGELFF
NA,TRBV6-5,TRBJ1-4,NA,TGTGCCAGCAGACGGGGTAATGAAAAACTGTTTTTT,CASRRGNEKLFF
NA,TRBV19,TRBJ1-2,NA,TGTGCCGTAAAAGGAGGGGGAACCCTCAACTATGAGGGTTACACCTTC,CAVKGGGTLNYEGYTF
NA,TRBV29-1,TRBJ1-4,NA,TGCAGCGTTGAAGCAGGGACCCCCTTCAATGAAAAACTGTTTTTT,CSVEAGTPFNEKLFF
NA,TRBV6-6,TRBJ1-4,NA,TGTGCCAGCAGCCCCAGGGAGGGTAATGAAAAACTGTTTTTT,CASSPREGNEKLFF
NA,TRBV2,TRBJ1-1,NA,TGTGCCAGCTCGAGGCTTCATGAAGCTTTCTTT,CASSRLHEAFF
NA,TRBV4-1,TRBJ2-1,NA,TGCGCCAGCGCCCGAGGGGGAAGGGACAATGAGCAGTTCTTC,CASARGGRDNEQFF
NA,TRBV28,TRBJ2-2,NA,TGTGCCAGCAGCCCCCCATATATAGGGGTCAACACCGGGGAGCTGTTTTTT,CASSPPYIGVNTGELFF
TRBD1,TRBV7-9,TRBJ1-2,NA,TGTGCCAGCAGCTCCCAACAGGGGGGACTTAACTATGGCTACACCTTC,CASSSQQGGLNYGYTF
NA,TRBV29-1,TRBJ2-5,NA,TGCAGCGTTGAACAACAGCGCCAAGAGACCCAGTACTTC,CSVEQQRQETQYF
NA,TRBV30,TRBJ1-4,NA,TGTGCCTGGAGAGGGAGGGATCGTGAAAAACTGTTTTTT,CAWRGRDREKLFF
NA,TRBV7-9,TRBJ2-5,NA,TGTGCCAGCAGCTTAGGCAACAGGGAGGAGACCCAGTACTTC,CASSLGNREETQYF
NA,TRBV4-2,TRBJ1-1,NA,TGTGCCAGCAGCCAAGCAAAAGGAGGGGCTTTCTTT,CASSQAKGGAFF
NA,TRBV6-1,TRBJ1-1,NA,TGTGCCAGCAGTGAAAAGTCTGGGGGCGGCCTGAGAGCTTTCTTT,CASSEKSGGGLRAFF
NA,TRBV3-1/TRBV3-2,TRBJ2-3,NA,TGTGCCAGCAGCCAAGCCGGGAAGCTAAAGATGGCAGATACGCAGTATTTT,CASSQAGKLKMADTQYF
TRBD1,TRBV3-1/TRBV3-2,TRBJ2-2,NA,TGTGCCAGCAGCCAAGAGAGGACAGGGTACACCGGGGAGCTGTTTTTT,CASSQERTGYTGELFF
TRBD1,TRBV10-3,TRBJ2-5,NA,TGTGCCATCGGAGCAACAGGGGGCGCGGAGACCCAGTACTTC,CAIGATGGAETQYF
TRBD1,TRBV6-6,TRBJ2-4,NA,TGTGCCAGCAGTCGACAGGGGAGGTTCACTTACCCCACCCACCGGTTAACAGCCAAAAACATTCAGTACTTC,CASSRQGRFTYPTHRLTAKNIQYF
TRBD1,TRBV6-5,TRBJ1-2,NA,TGTGCCAGCAGGAGACAGGGTCGGACTATTGGCTACACCTTC,CASRRQGRTIGYTF
TRBD1,TRBV7-2,TRBJ2-1,few,TGTGCCAGCAGCTTAGGACAGGGCCTTTACAATGAGCAGTTCTTC,CASSLGQGLYNEQFF
NA,TRBV29-1,TRBJ1-6,few,TGCAGCGCCTCGGGGGGCCTTGATTCACCCCTCCACTTT,CSASGGLDSPLHF
NA,TRBV3-1/TRBV3-2,TRBJ1-1,NA,TGTGCCAGCAGCCAAGATGGGGGCACTGAAGCTTTCTTT,CASSQDGGTEAFF
NA,TRBV10-3,TRBJ2-2,NA,TGTGCCATCAGTGCGGGAAGGGGACAGAACACCGGGGAGCTGTTTTTT,CAISAGRGQNTGELFF
NA,TRBV25-1,TRBJ1-6,few,TGTGCCAGCAGTGAATCTGTGCGGGCCAATTCACCCCTCCACTTT,CASSESVRANSPLHF
NA,TRBV20-1,TRBJ2-5,NA,TGCAGTGCTAGTCAAGGGAGAGAAGAGACCCAGTACTTC,CSASQGREETQYF
TRBD1,TRBV28,TRBJ2-7,NA,TGTGCCAGCAGTTCCGGACAGGGGGGCACCTACGAGCAGTACTTC,CASSSGQGGTYEQYF
TRBD1,TRBV4-1,TRBJ1-2,NA,TGCGCCAGCAGCCAAGGGGCAGGGGGGTATGGCTACACCTTC,CASSQGAGGYGYTF
TRBD1,TRBV4-1,TRBJ1-1,NA,TGCGCCAGCAGCCAAGAAAGCGTGACAGGGGCTGAAGCTTTCTTT,CASSQESVTGAEAFF
NA,TRBV30,TRBJ2-6,NA,TGTGCCTGGAGTGGGCAGGGGAAGGGTGGGGCCAACGTCCTGACTTTC,CAWSGQGKGGANVLTF
TRBD1,TRBV27,TRBJ1-2,NA,TGTGCCAGCAGTGCCCCCGGGACAGGGGACTATGGCTACACCTTC,CASSAPGTGDYGYTF
NA,TRBV28,TRBJ1-1,NA,TGTGCCAGCAGACAAACCGGGACACCGTCTTTCTTT,CASRQTGTPSFF
NA,TRBV4-3,TRBJ2-3,few,TGCGCCAGCAGCCACACGACAGCCTCTCTTAGCACAGATACGCAGTATTTT,CASSHTTASLSTDTQYF